The 26 T cell receptor beta chains reported below all come from one sample, sequenced in a study of T cells in Graves' hyperthyroidism and ophthalmopathy. Amplification yielded TCR beta CDR3 regions, with RNA transcripts as the source. The HTBI primer set was used in a first-round RT-PCR of the TCR CDR3. Each CDR3 protein is one row after TCRdb ran MiXCR on the multiplex PCR reads. The table shows about 610,000 distinct CDR3 sequences, with around 45% occurring only once. Sequenced sample: peripheral blood or thyroid tissue (not recorded which). Receptor source: a woman aged 18-29 years with Graves' hyperthyroidism.

The sample holds many counts of this clonotype. This sequence joins TRBV2 and TRBJ2-7; D is undetermined. Germline V gene sequence: CDR1 SNHLY, CDR2 FYNNEI. The CDR3 runs to 14 residues. The germline V and J ends were trimmed by 6 bases and 3 bases, with 15 bases remaining between them. CDR3 bases: TGTGCCAGCAGACCATTGGACGTCATCTACGAGCAGTACTTC. This encodes CASRPLDVIYEQYF.

This clonotype was counted at least ten times. V is TRBV12-3 or TRBV12-4 and J is TRBJ1-2; TRBD1 matches 9 bases. The CDR3 consists of 17 residues. With V trimmed by 4 bases and J by 2 bases, 11 bases remained unmatched. The CDR3 is CASSSEDRGRPNYGYTF. CDR3 nucleotide sequence: TGTGCCAGCAGTTCTGAGGACAGGGGCCGTCCGAACTATGGCTACACCTTC.

This clonotype was counted ten times or more. V is TRBV24-1 and J is TRBJ2-5, with a weak D call TRBD1 (5 bases). The V and J ends lost 4 bases and 4 bases respectively, with 9 bases between them. The CDR3 runs 13 residues. The germline CDR1 and CDR2 sequences are KGHDR and SFDVKD. CDR3 region: CATSEQAVETQYF. CDR3 in DNA: TGTGCCACCAGTGAACAGGCGGTAGAGACCCAGTACTTC.

This clonotype appeared many times. This chain joins TRBV25-1 and TRBJ2-7; D is undetermined. Per the germline V gene, CDR1 is MGHDK and CDR2 is SYGVNS. V shed 8 bases and J shed 0 bases, with 14 bases lying between them. The CDR3 is 14 residues long. For the CDR3, the DNA is TGTGCCAGCGGAGATAGATACTCCTCCTACGAGCAGTACTTC. Translated, it gives CASGDRYSSYEQYF.

The J gene is TRBJ1-1, the V gene TRBV12-3 or TRBV12-4, with D hard to call. Between the trimmed V and J ends, which lost 11 bases and 2 bases, there was a span of 12 bases. The CDR3 runs 12 residues. The CDR3 sequence: CACEAGNTEAFF. The CDR3 nucleotides read TGTGCCTGCGAAGCGGGAAACACTGAAGCTTTCTTT.

This clonotype has more than one count but fewer than ten. This chain uses TRBV20-1 with TRBJ2-1; the D is unclear. This CDR3 contains 12 residues. Looked up from germline, CDR1 is DFQATT and CDR2 is SNEGSKA (reference sequence). V was trimmed by 3 bases and J by 1 base, leaving 4 bases between them. CDR3: CSARDSYNEQFF. CDR3 sequence (DNA): TGCAGTGCTAGGGATTCCTACAATGAGCAGTTCTTC.

The rearrangement uses TRBV7-3 and TRBJ2-2; the D gene is possibly TRBD2 (6 bases). Trimming stripped 10 bases from V and 6 bases from J, with 27 bases between. CDR3 length: 17 amino acids. The germline CDR1 and CDR2 sequences are SGHTA and FQGTGA. For the CDR3, the DNA is TGTGCCATCAGTCCCCCTGGGACCAGGCCGGGGGCCGGGGAGCTGTTTTTT. This codes for CAISPPGTRPGAGELFF.

This clonotype was detected ten times or more. The V call is TRBV6-5, the J call TRBJ1-2, with 7 positions matching TRBD1. The germline gives CDR1 MNHEY, CDR2 SVGAGI. V trimming: 0 bases; J trimming: 4 bases; junction bases outside the gene matches: 5. The CDR3 extends over 15 amino acids. The CDR3 sequence: CASSYSRQGSYGYTF. The DNA of the CDR3 is TGTGCCAGCAGTTACTCGCGACAGGGATCCTATGGCTACACCTTC.

This chain uses TRBV29-1 with TRBJ1-5, with 10 bases that match TRBD1. Germline values: CDR1 SQVTM, CDR2 ANQGSEA. The CDR3 is 15 amino acids. V trimming: 6 bases; J trimming: 5 bases; junction bases outside the gene matches: 10. CDR3 DNA: TGCAGCGTCACGTCCCGGGACAGGGGATATCAGCCCCAGCATTTT. Residues: CSVTSRDRGYQPQHF.

The table lists this clonotype with many counts. CDR3 bases: TGTGCCAGCAGATTGGGACAGGGCTACGAGCAGTACTTC. Translating it yields CASRLGQGYEQYF. The chain employs TRBV27 and TRBJ2-7; 9 bases are shared with TRBD1. The ends lost 6 bases at V and 3 bases at J; junction bases unmatched: 3. The germline V gene has CDR1 MNHEY and CDR2 SMNVEV (reference sequence). This CDR3 is 13 amino acids long.

V gene TRBV7-7 combines with J gene TRBJ1-1; weak D call: TRBD1 (6 bases). CDR3 length: 14 residues. The ends were cut back, 6 bases at V and 12 bases at J, with 23 bases in the middle. Per the germline V gene, CDR1 is SSHAT and CDR2 is FNYEAQ (reference sequence). For the CDR3, the DNA is TGTGCCAGCAGTCCGATCCAGGGGAGCGGGGGCACTTTCTTT. This translates into CASSPIQGSGGTFF.

The chain carries TRBV7-6 and TRBJ1-4, with D maybe TRBD1 (6 bases). In germline, CDR1 is SGHVS, CDR2 FNYEAQ. Trimming removed 5 bases at V and 4 bases at J, with 14 bases between. This CDR3 has 15 residues. The CDR3 protein is CASSAGTRNNEKLFF. CDR3 coding DNA: TGTGCCAGCAGCGCCGGGACACGTAATAATGAAAAACTGTTTTTT.

This clonotype appeared many times. The genes are TRBV12-3 or TRBV12-4 and TRBJ1-5; D is undetermined. The CDR3 has 15 amino acids. The V end was cut by 7 bases, the J end by 2 bases, with 15 bases between. The CDR3 nucleotides are TGTGCCAGCACCCCCTTTTTGTTCGGCAATCAGCCCCAGCATTTT. This encodes CASTPFLFGNQPQHF.

This clonotype came up many times. This rearrangement joins TRBV12-3 or TRBV12-4 to TRBJ1-2, with 11 bases aligning to TRBD1. This CDR3 is 14 amino acids long. The ends lost 5 bases at V and 4 bases at J; junction bases unmatched: 3. CDR3: CASSRTGGGYGYTF. CDR3 DNA sequence: TGTGCCAGCAGTAGGACAGGGGGCGGCTATGGCTACACCTTC.

This clonotype appeared many times. The chain employs TRBV3-1 and TRBJ2-2, with D possibly called TRBD1 or TRBD2 (6 bases each). Germline V gene data show CDR1 as LGHDT and CDR2 as YNNKEL (reference sequence). V was trimmed by 0 bases and J by 4 bases, leaving 9 bases between them. The CDR3 extends over 15 amino acids. CDR3 DNA sequence: TGTGCCAGCAGCCAAGAACAGGGACTCACCGGGGAGCTGTTTTTT. Its translation is CASSQEQGLTGELFF. The variable domain in full, completed from reference TRBV3-1 and TRBJ2-2, reads DTAVSQTPKYLVTQMGNDKSIKCEQNLGHDTMYWYKQDSKKFLKIMFSYNNKELIINETVPNRFSPKSPDKAHLNLHINSLELGDSAVYFCASSQEQGLTGELFFGEGSRLTVL.

This rearrangement joins TRBV18 to TRBJ2-7, with TRBD2 identical over 10 bases. Germline lookup yields CDR1 KGHSH and CDR2 LQKENI. Losses at the gene ends were 3 bases for V and 4 bases for J; bases not matched to a gene: 9. The CDR3 has 16 residues. The CDR3 region has the DNA TGTGCCAGCTCACCTTTTGACCTAGCGGGAGAGTACGAGCAGTACTTC. This codes for CASSPFDLAGEYEQYF.

V gene TRBV10-3 combines with J gene TRBJ1-2; D is undetermined. V lost 8 bases and J lost 2, with 18 bases in between. This CDR3 region has 15 residues. Germline CDR1 and CDR2: ENHRY and SYGVKD. In DNA form, the CDR3 reads TGTGCCATCCGGGTAGAGGGAGAAGCCAACTATGGCTACACCTTC. As protein: CAIRVEGEANYGYTF.

In this sample, this clonotype turned up once. The chain recombines TRBV7-2 with TRBJ2-6, with D uncertain. The V gene lost 7 bases and the J gene lost 3 bases, with 7 bases spanning the gap. Germline V gene sequence: CDR1 SGHTA, CDR2 FQGNSA. CDR3 length: 13 residues. In nucleotides, the CDR3 is TGTGCCAGCATCAACATTGGGGCCAACGTCCTGACTTTC. It specifies CASINIGANVLTF.

The chain employs TRBV7-2 and TRBJ2-7; TRBD2 matches 7 bases. V dropped 8 bases and J dropped 7; count of bases not matched to a gene: 11. Germline V gene data show CDR1 as SGHTA and CDR2 as FQGNSA. This CDR3 comprises 13 residues. The CDR3 spells CASGREGRGEQYF. The CDR3 bases are TGTGCCAGCGGCAGGGAGGGCCGTGGAGAGCAGTACTTC.

Notes on this clonotype: A much larger clone differs by one base, so this may be a read error. This rearrangement joins TRBV6-2 or TRBV6-3 to TRBJ1-2; TRBD1 matches 8 bases. Germline CDR1 reads MNHEY; CDR2 reads SVGEGT. This CDR3 region has 14 residues. The CDR3 DNA follows: TGTGCCAGCAGTTACTCGAACAGGGGGAATGGCTGCACCTTC. This codes for CASSYSNRGNGCTF.

The sample holds many counts of this clonotype. This rearrangement joins TRBV4-1 to TRBJ2-5; D not resolved. Per germline, CDR1 MGHRA and CDR2 YSYEKL. V was shortened by 1 base and J by 5 bases, with 14 bases between the two germline ends. This CDR3 is 15 amino acids long. DNA of the CDR3: TGCGCCAGCAGCCAAGGTGCCGGGCTTCGGGAGACCCAGTACTTC. This translates into CASSQGAGLRETQYF.

This clonotype was seen more than once but under ten times. V gene TRBV7-6 combines with J gene TRBJ2-7; TRBD1 matches 10 bases. The CDR3 loop spans 15 amino acids. The germline V gene has CDR1 SGHVS and CDR2 FNYEAQ. The junction had 14 bases not matched to a gene; V was cut back by 10 bases and J by 5 bases. CDR3 protein: CANLGETGGVDEQYF. Written as DNA, the CDR3 is TGTGCCAATTTAGGGGAGACAGGGGGCGTTGACGAGCAGTACTTC.

This clonotype was seen ten or more times. The rearrangement links TRBV25-1 to TRBJ2-7; no clear D gene. Trimming cost V 0 bases and J 7 bases, with 4 bases left between them. CDR1 and CDR2 from the germline V gene are MGHDK and SYGVNS. The CDR3 is 11 residues long. The CDR3 coding sequence is TGTGCCAGCAGTGAATATGGGGAGCAGTACTTC. This translates into CASSEYGEQYF.

This clonotype appeared many times. The gene calls are TRBV6-1 and TRBJ1-6; D is undetermined. Trimming stripped 4 bases from V and 8 bases from J, with 18 bases between. Germline lookup yields CDR1 MNHNS and CDR2 SASEGT. This CDR3 spans 16 amino acids. CDR3 loop: CASSGLRVQKDSPLHF. Here the CDR3 DNA reads TGTGCCAGCAGTGGGCTCCGGGTCCAAAAGGATTCACCCCTCCACTTT.

The V gene is TRBV29-1, the J gene TRBJ2-7, with TRBD1 as a possible D gene (6 bases). The assigned J gene may be wrong: the sequence end matches TRBJ2-1 better. CDR1 is SQVTM, CDR2 ANQGSEA, per germline. This CDR3 comprises 15 residues. In DNA, the CDR3 is TGCAGCGTTGTAGGAGCCGGGACAAGATACAATGAGCAGTTCTTC. Translating gives CSVVGAGTRYNEQFF.

The chain couples TRBV27 to TRBJ2-5, with 9 bases lining up with TRBD2. Germline-derived CDR1 and CDR2 are MNHEY and SMNVEV (reference sequence). The CDR3 spans 16 residues. V shed 5 bases and J 1 base; nucleotides not matched to a gene: 8. The CDR3 nucleotides are TGTGCCAGCAGTAAACTAGCGGGCCTACTCCAAGAGACCCAGTACTTC. Translating gives CASSKLAGLLQETQYF.